This entry lists 24 T cell receptor beta chains sequenced from one sample in a study of beta chain features in type 1 diabetes. Expressed TCRB transcripts were sequenced because the entire RNA isolate underwent reverse transcription. TCRdb's copy holds only in-frame clones and misses some; the assay was immunoSEQ multiplex PCR. The table has around 290,000 clones, about 8.5% seen once. The sequenced material came from central memory CD4+ T cells from blood. All receptors derive from a woman aged 18-29 years in good health.

The chain couples TRBV7-2 to TRBJ2-3; tentatively, D is TRBD2 (5 bases). The V end lost 1 base, the J end lost 1 base, and 9 bases lay between the germline ends. The CDR3 length is 15 residues. Germline-derived CDR1 and CDR2 are SGHTA and FQGNSA. The DNA for the CDR3 is TGTGCCAGCAGCTTAGTAGGGAGCGGCACAGATACGCAGTATTTT. It yields the protein CASSLVGSGTDTQYF.

CDR3 sequence (DNA): TGTGCCAGCAGCCCGGGGACCTCCTATAATTCACCCCTCCACTTT. Translating gives CASSPGTSYNSPLHF. J is TRBJ1-6 and V is TRBV7-9, with D tentatively TRBD1 (5 bases). The V and J ends lost 5 bases and 0 bases respectively, with 8 bases between them. Per the germline V gene, CDR1 is SEHNR and CDR2 is FQNEAQ (reference sequence). The CDR3 is 15 amino acids.

This clone has a count of ten or more. The chain employs TRBV5-1 and TRBJ2-7, with 7 bases lining up with TRBD2. The CDR3 is 18 amino acids. Per the germline V gene, CDR1 is SGHRS and CDR2 is YFSETQ. With V trimmed by 1 base and J by 5 bases, 18 bases remained unmatched. CDR3 in DNA: TGCGCCAGCAGCTTGAGGGCCGCTAGCGGTAATCTCCGGCACGAGCAGTACTTC. This gives the protein CASSLRAASGNLRHEQYF.

The chain is built from TRBV4-1 and TRBJ1-2, with TRBD1 identical over 9 bases. CDR3 length: 15 residues. The germline gives CDR1 MGHRA, CDR2 YSYEKL. The J segment lost 8 bases and the V segment lost 0 bases, leaving 7 bases of the junction unmatched. CDR3 region: CASSQDLDRGRGYTF. The DNA for the CDR3 is TGCGCCAGCAGCCAAGATCTGGACAGGGGAAGAGGCTACACCTTC.

This clone was counted at least ten times. The chain links TRBV6-6 to TRBJ2-7, with D possibly TRBD2 on 5 matching bases. V was cut by 10 bases and J by 1 base, with 14 bases left in between. Germline V lookup: CDR1 MNHNY, CDR2 SVGAGI (reference sequence). The CDR3 is 13 residues long. The CDR3 protein is CATGESSSYEQYF. DNA of the CDR3: TGTGCCACCGGGGAGTCCTCTTCCTACGAGCAGTACTTC.

The chain couples TRBV14 to TRBJ1-3; D remains ambiguous. The CDR3 consists of 16 residues. The germline CDR1 and CDR2 sequences are SGHDN and FVKESK. V was clipped by 5 bases and J by 1 base, with 15 bases between them. The CDR3 sequence is CASSARNELSGNTIYF. Here the CDR3 DNA reads TGTGCCAGCAGCGCCAGAAACGAGTTATCTGGAAACACCATATATTTT.

The rearrangement joins TRBV4-2 to TRBJ2-1; TRBD2 matches at 8 bases. The CDR3 is made up of 14 amino acids. CDR1 is LGHNA, CDR2 YNFKEQ, per germline. The trim removed 1 base at V and 7 bases at J, leaving 3 bases unmatched. CDR3 region: CASSQGASGNEQFF. The DNA of the CDR3 is TGTGCCAGCAGCCAAGGGGCTAGCGGGAATGAGCAGTTCTTC.

This chain uses TRBV29-1 with TRBJ1-2; tentative D call: TRBD1 (5 bases). This CDR3 has 12 amino acids. Germline V gives CDR1 SQVTM, CDR2 ANQGSEA. The CDR3 bases are TGCAGTGCAACCCCCACAGGCTATGGCTACACCTTC. Protein: CSATPTGYGYTF.

This clone was seen only a few times. The gene calls are TRBV4-1 and TRBJ2-2; D gene ambiguous. The CDR3 sequence is 13 residues long. Germline loops: CDR1 MGHRA, CDR2 YSYEKL. Trimming removed 2 bases at V and 6 bases at J, with 7 bases between. The CDR3 sequence is CASSQIQPGELFF. CDR3 in DNA: TGCGCCAGCAGCCAAATTCAACCCGGGGAGCTGTTTTTT.

This clone has a handful of counts. The V call is TRBV19, the J call TRBJ1-1, with D maybe TRBD1 (5 bases). Germline CDR1 is LNHDA and CDR2 is SQIVND (reference sequence). The V gene lost 5 bases and the J gene lost 0 bases, with 13 bases spanning the gap. The CDR3 spans 15 residues. The CDR3 DNA is TGTGCCAGTAGTTGGGACGGTGTTATGAACACTGAAGCTTTCTTT. Translation: CASSWDGVMNTEAFF.

In its sample, this clone was seen many times. V is TRBV7-8 and J is TRBJ1-1; 9 bases line up with TRBD1. The CDR3 loop spans 15 amino acids. V shed 0 bases and J 6 bases; nucleotides not matched to a gene: 5. Germline V CDR1 and CDR2: SGHVS, FQNEAQ. The CDR3 loop reads CASSLAWTGDAEAFF. The CDR3 nucleotides read TGTGCCAGCAGCTTAGCGTGGACAGGGGATGCTGAAGCTTTCTTT.

J is TRBJ1-2 and V is TRBV29-1; 7 bases agree with TRBD1. V dropped 7 bases and J dropped 6; count of bases not matched to a gene: 14. The CDR3 spans 14 residues. CDR1 and CDR2 (germline): SQVTM, ANQGSEA. The CDR3 bases are TGCAGCGCGCAAACAGTTGACAGGGCGGATGGCTACACCTTC. Its translation: CSAQTVDRADGYTF.

The genes are TRBV5-1 and TRBJ2-5; 10 bases agree with TRBD2. The CDR3 loop spans 17 amino acids. J was trimmed by 3 bases and V by 0 bases; bases with no gene match: 8. Germline values: CDR1 SGHRS, CDR2 YFSETQ. The CDR3 sequence: CASSLAITLAGEETQYF. DNA for the CDR3: TGCGCCAGCAGCTTGGCCATTACCCTAGCGGGAGAAGAGACCCAGTACTTC.

This clone has just a few counts. J is TRBJ1-1 and V is TRBV7-6; D remains unclear. V lost 1 base and J lost 6, with 9 bases in between. This CDR3 comprises 13 residues. Germline CDR1 and CDR2: SGHVS and FNYEAQ. The CDR3 is CASSLVLEAEAFF. In DNA, the CDR3 is TGTGCCAGCAGCTTAGTTTTGGAGGCTGAAGCTTTCTTT.

This clone was counted only a few times. V is TRBV29-1 and J is TRBJ2-2; the D call may be TRBD1 or TRBD2 (5 bases each). Germline lookup yields CDR1 SQVTM and CDR2 ANQGSEA. This CDR3 is 12 amino acids long. V was trimmed by 4 bases and J by 5 bases, leaving 8 bases between them. The CDR3 sequence is CSVARGTGELFF. The CDR3 DNA reads as TGCAGCGTTGCGAGGGGAACCGGGGAGCTGTTTTTT.

This clone was observed a few times. This sequence joins TRBV9 and TRBJ2-6, with D perhaps TRBD1 or TRBD2 (7 bases each). V was pared by 4 bases and J by 2 bases, with 19 bases between. CDR1 SGDLS and CDR2 YYNGEE come from the germline V gene. There are 18 residues in the CDR3. The CDR3 nucleotides are TGTGCCAGCAGCCCCCGGGGGGACAGAACGACTGGGGCCAACGTCCTGACTTTC. Translating it yields CASSPRGDRTTGANVLTF.

The chain has TRBV6-5 and TRBJ2-7; no definite D call. The length of the CDR3 is 14 residues. Trimming pared 4 bases from V and 1 base from J, leaving 11 bases between. Per the germline V gene, CDR1 is MNHEY and CDR2 is SVGAGI. This CDR3 is CASSSLFGSYEQYF. The DNA of the CDR3 is TGTGCCAGCAGTTCCCTCTTCGGGTCCTACGAGCAGTACTTC.

This clone was detected ten times or more. The chain joins TRBV25-1 to TRBJ2-7, with 8 bases fitting TRBD1. CDR1 and CDR2 from the germline V gene are MGHDK and SYGVNS. The J segment lost 3 bases and the V segment lost 5 bases, leaving 9 bases of the junction unmatched. The CDR3 runs to 15 residues. The CDR3 region has the DNA TGTGCCAGCAGTCACCGGGACAGGAGATTCTACGAGCAGTACTTC. It specifies CASSHRDRRFYEQYF.

This clone came up many times. The chain couples TRBV4-1 to TRBJ1-4, with D maybe TRBD1 (5 bases). Per the germline V gene, CDR1 is MGHRA and CDR2 is YSYEKL. The V gene lost 4 bases and the J gene lost 7 bases, with 16 bases spanning the gap. The CDR3 is made up of 15 amino acids. Here the CDR3 DNA reads TGCGCCAGCAGCCCCCCTGGGGGGAGAGGTGAAAAACTGTTTTTT. Translation: CASSPPGGRGEKLFF.

This clone was detected a few times. This chain links TRBV9 with TRBJ1-6, with D perhaps matching TRBD1 (5 bases). CDR1 SGDLS and CDR2 YYNGEE come from the germline V gene. This CDR3 region has 15 residues. Between the trimmed V and J ends, which lost 4 bases and 10 bases, there was a span of 18 bases. The CDR3 protein is CASSPPDSHGSPLHF. In DNA form, the CDR3 reads TGTGCCAGCAGCCCGCCCGACAGTCATGGGTCACCCCTCCACTTT.

V gene TRBV6-1 combines with J gene TRBJ2-7; a weak D match, TRBD1 (6 bases). This CDR3 spans 13 amino acids. V was cut by 6 bases and J by 3 bases, with 12 bases left in between. CDR1 and CDR2 (germline): MNHNS, SASEGT. CDR3 loop: CASRADSFYEQYV. CDR3 sequence (DNA): TGTGCCAGCAGAGCGGACAGTTTCTACGAGCAGTACGTC.

The CDR3 DNA reads TGTGCCAGCAGCCAAGAAAGAACTAGCGAGGGGAGTGAGCAGTTCTTC. Translation: CASSQERTSEGSEQFF. The chain is built from TRBV4-2 and TRBJ2-1; the match to TRBD2 covers 7 bases. CDR1 is LGHNA, CDR2 YNFKEQ, per germline. V was pared by 0 bases and J by 9 bases, with 11 bases of the junction left unmatched. The CDR3 covers 16 residues.

At least ten counts were recorded for this clone. This sequence joins TRBV7-2 and TRBJ2-2; no reliable D call. Trimming left V 1 base short and J 3 bases short, with 6 bases between. Germline CDR1 SGHTA, CDR2 FQGNSA. This CDR3 is 14 amino acids long. The CDR3 sequence: CASSLDWHTGELFF. In DNA form, the CDR3 reads TGTGCCAGCAGCTTAGACTGGCACACCGGGGAGCTGTTTTTT.

This clone was seen ten or more times. This sequence joins TRBV7-9 and TRBJ2-7; a possible D gene is TRBD1 (5 bases). The CDR3 covers 13 residues. Trimming removed 3 bases at V and 1 base at J, with 7 bases between. Germline lookup yields CDR1 SEHNR and CDR2 FQNEAQ (reference sequence). This CDR3 reads CASSLDTSYEQYV. CDR3 DNA: TGTGCCAGCAGCTTGGACACATCCTACGAGCAGTACGTC.